The T cell receptor beta chain under discussion was sequenced for a study of T cells after yellow fever vaccination. The CDR3 covers 15 residues. Germline loops: CDR1 SGHTA, CDR2 FQGTGA. V gave up 4 bases and J gave up 0 bases, with 10 bases separating them. TCRdb re-called the 5' RACE reads through MiXCR, storing one row per CDR3 protein. The sample records more than 300,000 distinct CDR3 sequences, approximately 11% being singletons. The source of this sequence is a man younger than 35 who received the YFV17D yellow fever vaccine. Source: CD4+ T cells sorted from PBMCs, taken 45 days after the yellow fever booster vaccination. The chain carries TRBV7-3 and TRBJ2-4; D could derive from TRBD1 or TRBD2 (5 bases each). CDR3 amino acids: CASSSGGGAKNIQYF. The CDR3 coding sequence is TGTGCCAGCAGCTCCGGTGGGGGAGCCAAAAACATTCAGTACTTC. The full variable domain, completed using reference TRBV7-3 and TRBJ2-4, is GAGVSQTPSNKVTEKGKYVELRCDPISGHTALYWYRQSLGQGPEFLIYFQGTGAADDSGLPNDRFFAVRPEGSVSTLKIQRTERGDSAVYLCASSSGGGAKNIQYFGAGTRLSVL.